Following are 12 T cell receptor beta chains from one sample sequenced in a study of control samples from healthy donors and cancer patients. Clones were read by immunoSEQ multiplex PCR, and TCRdb kept only the in-frame ones, dropping some. Of approximately 170,000 clones listed, 90% are singletons. The sample consisted of blood. Source of these receptors: a woman aged 45-60 years in good health.

V is TRBV7-2 and J is TRBJ2-5; 11 bases match TRBD2. The CDR3 runs to 15 residues. The J segment lost 5 bases and the V segment lost 0 bases, leaving 2 bases of the junction unmatched. Germline loops: CDR1 SGHTA, CDR2 FQGNSA. The CDR3 reads CASSLASGRDETQYF. CDR3 DNA: TGTGCCAGCAGCTTAGCTAGCGGGAGGGATGAGACCCAGTACTTC.

V usage is TRBV19 and J usage is TRBJ2-3; the match to TRBD1 covers 10 bases. The CDR3 runs to 16 residues. V dropped 3 bases and J dropped 3; count of bases not matched to a gene: 6. Germline V lookup: CDR1 LNHDA, CDR2 SQIVND (reference sequence). CDR3: CASSISGQGLTDTQYF. Written as DNA, the CDR3 is TGTGCCAGTAGTATCTCGGGACAGGGGTTGACAGATACGCAGTATTTT. The full variable domain, completed using reference TRBV19 and TRBJ2-3, is DGGITQSPKYLFRKEGQNVTLSCEQNLNHDAMYWYRQDPGQGLRLIYYSQIVNDFQKGDIAEGYSVSREKKESFPLTVTSAQKNPTAFYLCASSISGQGLTDTQYFGPGTRLTVL.

CDR3 in amino acids: CASSYSGSQPQHF. The CDR3 coding sequence is TGTGCCAGCAGTTACTCAGGGAGCCAGCCCCAGCATTTT. The chain couples TRBV6-5 to TRBJ1-5; D is unresolved. The CDR3 length is 13 residues. Per germline, CDR1 MNHEY and CDR2 SVGAGI. V was cut by 0 bases and J by 7 bases, with 7 bases left in between.

With regard to this clone: Mismatch with germline at one junction end may stem from a read error. The rearrangement uses TRBV7-8 and TRBJ1-2; no clear D gene. Germline loops: CDR1 SGHVS, CDR2 FQNEAQ. The CDR3 consists of 14 residues. Here the CDR3 reads CASRLGGSGYGYTF. The CDR3 DNA reads TGTGCCAGCAGGTTAGGAGGTTCGGGCTATGGCTACACCTTC.

This chain joins TRBV6-5 and TRBJ1-3; D is ambiguous. V was clipped by 0 bases and J by 0 bases, with 9 bases between them. CDR1 is MNHEY and CDR2 is SVGAGI in the germline V gene. The CDR3 spans 16 residues. CDR3 nucleotide sequence: TGTGCCAGCAGTTACTCTCCCCGGTTCTCTGGAAACACCATATATTTT. Translating it yields CASSYSPRFSGNTIYF.

This clone has a single count. The CDR3 DNA is TGCGCCAGCAGCAGGGCCGTGGACCCGGGACTTAAGAAATACTACGAGCAGTACTTC. It translates to CASSRAVDPGLKKYYEQYF. The chain uses TRBV5-1 and TRBJ2-7; D possibly corresponds to TRBD2 (6 bases). V gave up 4 bases and J gave up 3 bases, with 29 bases separating them. The CDR3 consists of 19 residues. Germline-derived CDR1 and CDR2 are SGHRS and YFSETQ.

The chain uses TRBV3-1 (or the pseudogene TRBV3-2) and TRBJ1-1, with 7 bases matching TRBD1. The V and J ends lost 3 bases and 10 bases, in that order; junction bases with no gene match: 5. The CDR3 is 12 residues long. Germline values: CDR1 LGHDT, CDR2 YNNKEL (reference sequence). The CDR3 DNA follows: TGTGCCAGCAGCCAGGACAGGATAAGAGCTTTCTTT. The encoded protein is CASSQDRIRAFF.

In DNA form, the CDR3 reads TGCGCCAGCAGCCTAGGGGCAGGGGTTGGGAATACGCAGTATTTT. Amino acids: CASSLGAGVGNTQYF. The chain employs TRBV4-1 and TRBJ2-3; tentatively, D is TRBD1 (6 bases). The germline CDR1 and CDR2 sequences are MGHRA and YSYEKL. The V end lost 4 bases, the J end lost 7 bases, and 18 bases lay between the germline ends. The CDR3 contains 15 residues.

V gene TRBV28 combines with J gene TRBJ2-7; D might be TRBD2 (5 bases). Germline V lookup: CDR1 MDHEN, CDR2 SYDVKM. V lost 3 bases and J 2 bases, leaving 17 bases between the germline ends. The CDR3 is made up of 16 amino acids. As DNA, the CDR3 is TGTGCCAGCAGTTTGAGTAGCGCAGAGAGTCCCTACGAGCAGTACTTC. Its translation is CASSLSSAESPYEQYF.

The chain has TRBV7-2 and TRBJ2-7; a possible D gene is TRBD2 (6 bases). V lost 0 bases to trimming and J lost 3 bases, with 21 bases between them. There are 18 residues in the CDR3. From germline, CDR1 is SGHTA and CDR2 FQGNSA. The CDR3 region has the DNA TGTGCCAGCAGCTTAGCGGCGGTTGGAGGGAGCGGGCACTACGAGCAGTACTTC. As protein: CASSLAAVGGSGHYEQYF.

V is TRBV10-3 and J is TRBJ2-6, with a possible D match to TRBD2 (6 bases). The CDR3 has 14 amino acids. Per germline, CDR1 ENHRY and CDR2 SYGVKD. Deletions cut 2 bases from V and 9 bases from J, with 11 bases between. The CDR3 here is CAISEPGRNNVLTF. In DNA, the CDR3 is TGTGCCATCAGTGAGCCAGGGAGGAACAACGTCCTGACTTTC.

The chain employs TRBV6-2 or TRBV6-3 and TRBJ1-1; D gene uncertain. The CDR3 is made up of 13 amino acids. Germline CDR1 is MNHEY and CDR2 is SVGEGT. V was pared by 0 bases and J by 2 bases, with 4 bases between. This CDR3 reads CASSYSTNTEAFF. The CDR3 DNA reads TGTGCCAGCAGTTACTCGACCAACACTGAAGCTTTCTTT.